This T cell receptor (beta chain) appears in the sequencing data of a study of blood T cell repertoires in COVID-19. Study information: Acute-phase and convalescent COVID-19 samples originated in the United States, Italy and Spain.

Study processing details: How many nucleated cells were present was estimated from reference gene primer amplification. TCRdb's table, derived via immunoSEQ multiplex PCR, lists solely in-frame clones and lacks some. That table furnishes V, J and clone size, whereas the DNA furnished D and trimming. The sample lists around 110,000 clones, 76% seen once, with roughly 6% in the top ten. V gave up 6 bases and J gave up 2 bases; unmatched junction bases: 8. The CDR3 is 16 amino acids. Germline V gene data show CDR1 as SEHNR and CDR2 as FQNEAQ (reference sequence). Sequenced sample: peripheral blood. The chain is built from TRBV7-9 and TRBJ2-1, with 9 nucleotides matching TRBD2. This sequence was found in an elderly man with COVID-19, enrolled during active disease. The CDR3 loop is CASSSSGRTPYNEQFF. In nucleotides, the CDR3 is TGTGCCAGCAGTAGCAGCGGGAGGACGCCCTACAATGAGCAGTTCTTC.